This passage covers 24 T cell receptor beta chains from one sample sequenced in a study of OX40 agonist ivuxolimab in advanced cancers. Receptors were amplified or captured by the immunoSEQ multiplex PCR assay. TCRdb took over this immuneACCESS table, retaining in-frame rearrangements with V and J assigned. Such tables are incomplete; in checked studies, under half of the missing clones stem from an unresolved V gene, and the remainder is unexplained. In this sample the table shows around 64,000 clones, 91% of which occur a single time. The ten top clones hold more than 12% of the sample. The sample here was CD4+ or CD8+ T cells sorted from blood, taken in a trial of the OX40 agonist ivuxolimab. These receptors were taken from an adult with an advanced solid tumor such as melanoma, head and neck, liver or kidney cancer.

A word on this clone: The same CDR3 arises from other DNA sequences in this sample as well. The rearrangement uses TRBV4-3 and TRBJ2-7; no definite D call. Germline lookup yields CDR1 LGHNA and CDR2 YSLEER. V was clipped by 0 bases and J by 3 bases, with 9 bases between them. CDR3 length: 14 residues. CDR3 coding DNA: TGCGCCAGCAGCCAAGATAGAAATTTCTACGAGCAGTACTTC. The encoded protein is CASSQDRNFYEQYF.

The rearrangement joins TRBV7-2 to TRBJ2-5; TRBD1 or TRBD2 may be the D gene (5 bases each). The V end lost 5 bases, the J end lost 9 bases, and 16 bases lay between the germline ends. The CDR3 contains 13 residues. CDR1 and CDR2 from the germline V gene are SGHTA and FQGNSA. The CDR3 reads CASSDGTIRAQYF. The CDR3 DNA sequence: TGTGCCAGCAGCGATGGGACCATTCGGGCCCAGTACTTC. The full variable domain, its missing parts supplied by reference TRBV7-2 and TRBJ2-5, is GAGVSQSPSNKVTEKGKDVELRCDPISGHTALYWYRQSLGQGLEFLIYFQGNSAPDKSGLPSDRFSAERTGGSVSTLTIQRTQQEDSAVYLCASSDGTIRAQYFGPGTRLLVL.

CDR3 sequence reads: CASSLGQGAYNEQFF. The CDR3 region has the DNA TGCGCCAGCAGCTTGGGGCAGGGAGCCTACAATGAGCAGTTCTTC. The J gene is TRBJ2-1, the V gene TRBV5-1, with D perhaps given as TRBD1 or TRBD2 (5 bases each). The CDR3 has 15 amino acids. Germline loops: CDR1 SGHRS, CDR2 YFSETQ. V was trimmed by 0 bases and J by 2 bases, leaving 9 bases between them.

V gene TRBV7-9 combines with J gene TRBJ1-2; D unresolved. Germline-derived CDR1 and CDR2 are SEHNR and FQNEAQ (reference sequence). Trimming cost V 5 bases and J 0 bases, with 13 bases left between them. There are 15 residues in the CDR3. The CDR3 spells CASSPLLEANYGYTF. The CDR3 DNA is TGTGCCAGCAGCCCGCTCCTTGAGGCTAACTATGGCTACACCTTC.

The chain couples TRBV6-5 to TRBJ1-1, with 8 positions matching TRBD1. The V and J ends lost 4 bases and 0 bases, in that order; junction bases with no gene match: 4. Germline CDR1 and CDR2: MNHEY and SVGAGI. The CDR3 loop spans 15 amino acids. The CDR3 coding sequence is TGTGCCAGCAGTTTTGACAGGGGCATGAACACTGAAGCTTTCTTT. The encoded protein is CASSFDRGMNTEAFF.

This rearrangement joins TRBV6-1 to TRBJ1-1; no firm D call. Trimming took off 0 bases at V and 3 bases at J, with 11 bases between the two ends. This CDR3 region has 15 residues. CDR1 and CDR2 from the germline V gene are MNHNS and SASEGT. The CDR3 region has the DNA TGTGCCAGCAGTGAAGCAGGACGGCAGGACACTGAAGCTTTCTTT. Encoded protein: CASSEAGRQDTEAFF.

The rearrangement links TRBV4-3 to TRBJ1-2, with D possibly being TRBD1 (5 bases). Germline CDR1 is LGHNA and CDR2 is YSLEER. V lost 0 bases and J 4 bases, leaving 15 bases between the germline ends. The CDR3 runs 16 residues. The CDR3 coding sequence is TGCGCCAGCAGCCAAGATCGCAGACAGTTTCCCTATGGCTACACCTTC. This codes for CASSQDRRQFPYGYTF.

CDR3 amino acids: CASSLGGANEQFF. CDR3 sequence (DNA): TGTGCCAGCAGCTTAGGAGGGGCAAATGAGCAGTTCTTC. The chain is built from TRBV7-8 and TRBJ2-1, with D possibly being TRBD1 or TRBD2 (5 bases each). Germline CDR1 and CDR2: SGHVS and FQNEAQ. Trimming cost V 1 base and J 7 bases, with 8 bases left between them. The CDR3 is made up of 13 amino acids.

The chain is built from TRBV7-9 and TRBJ2-3, with D possibly being TRBD1 (6 bases). There are 15 residues in the CDR3. CDR1 is SEHNR and CDR2 is FQNEAQ in the germline V gene (reference sequence). V shed 3 bases and J shed 5 bases, with 15 bases lying between them. This CDR3 reads CASSLTGQLVDTQYF. The CDR3 DNA follows: TGTGCCAGCAGCTTGACAGGTCAACTAGTAGATACGCAGTATTTT.

The J gene is TRBJ2-7, the V gene TRBV28, with 8 positions matching TRBD2. CDR3 length: 15 residues. After removal of 8 bases from V and 1 base from J, the junction contained 10 bases not matched to a gene. Germline CDR1 MDHEN, CDR2 SYDVKM. CDR3 protein: CASLGGSGKSYEQYF. CDR3 nucleotide sequence: TGTGCCAGCCTCGGGGGTAGCGGGAAATCCTACGAGCAGTACTTC. The whole variable domain, filled in from reference TRBV28 and TRBJ2-7, reads DVKVTQSSRYLVKRTGEKVFLECVQDMDHENMFWYRQDPGLGLRLIYFSYDVKMKEKGDIPEGYSVSREKKERFSLILESASTNQTSMYLCASLGGSGKSYEQYFGPGTRLTVT.

The chain couples TRBV4-1 to TRBJ2-1; 8 nucleotides match TRBD2. The V segment lost 0 bases and the J segment 6 bases; nucleotides outside the gene matches: 7. The CDR3 covers 16 residues. Germline loops: CDR1 MGHRA, CDR2 YSYEKL. In DNA form, the CDR3 reads TGCGCCAGCAGCCAAGAGGCACTAGCGGAGAGCAATGAGCAGTTCTTC. This gives the protein CASSQEALAESNEQFF.

The rearrangement joins TRBV7-9 to TRBJ2-3, with D unclear. Germline assignment: CDR1 SEHNR and CDR2 FQNEAQ (reference sequence). This CDR3 has 13 residues. Trimming removed 0 bases from V and 5 bases from J, with 6 bases in between. In nucleotides, the CDR3 is TGTGCCAGCAGCTTAGCGGAAGTAGATACGCAGTATTTT. Protein: CASSLAEVDTQYF.

The rearrangement joins TRBV4-3 to TRBJ2-3; 8 positions agree with TRBD2. Germline V lookup: CDR1 LGHNA, CDR2 YSLEER. J gave up 4 bases and V 0 bases, and 9 bases lay outside the gene matches. The CDR3 has 17 amino acids. The CDR3 loop is CASSQDPAGGPSDTQYF. The CDR3 nucleotides are TGCGCCAGCAGCCAAGATCCGGCGGGAGGTCCGTCAGATACGCAGTATTTT.

V gene TRBV2 combines with J gene TRBJ1-2; TRBD1 matches at 9 bases. The CDR3 length is 14 residues. V lost 6 bases and J lost 2; bases outside the gene matches: 4. CDR1 SNHLY and CDR2 FYNNEI come from the germline V gene. CDR3 residues: CASRWDRANYGYTF. CDR3 bases: TGTGCCAGCAGGTGGGACAGGGCAAACTATGGCTACACCTTC.

The V call is TRBV28, the J call TRBJ1-5, with 7 bases aligning to TRBD1. CDR1 MDHEN and CDR2 SYDVKM come from the germline V gene. CDR3 length: 14 residues. Trimming took 9 bases from V and 2 from J; bases not matched to a gene: 7. CDR3 sequence: CASRNRGGNQPQHF. The CDR3 DNA follows: TGTGCCAGTCGAAACAGGGGTGGCAATCAGCCCCAGCATTTT.

This clone appeared a single time. This chain uses TRBV2 with TRBJ2-1; D perhaps matches TRBD1 (5 bases). The germline gives CDR1 SNHLY, CDR2 FYNNEI. Trimming removed 6 bases at V and 7 bases at J, with 16 bases between. CDR3 size: 14 residues. CDR3 bases: TGTGCCAGCAGGGAAATACAGGCTGGGAATGAGCAGTTCTTC. Encoded protein: CASREIQAGNEQFF.

As to this clone: Other DNA sequences in the sample encode the same CDR3. The chain carries TRBV7-3 and TRBJ2-6; D possibly uses TRBD1 or TRBD2 (5 bases each). The CDR3 is 15 amino acids. Trimming took off 5 bases at V and 0 bases at J, with 8 bases between the two ends. Per germline, CDR1 SGHTA and CDR2 FQGTGA. CDR3 region: CASSLGTSGANVLTF. CDR3 coding DNA: TGTGCCAGCAGCCTCGGGACCTCTGGGGCCAACGTCCTGACTTTC. The variable domain in full, completed from reference TRBV7-3 and TRBJ2-6, reads GAGVSQTPSNKVTEKGKYVELRCDPISGHTALYWYRQSLGQGPEFLIYFQGTGAADDSGLPNDRFFAVRPEGSVSTLKIQRTERGDSAVYLCASSLGTSGANVLTFGAGSRLTVL.

This sequence joins TRBV28 and TRBJ1-1, with D possibly being TRBD1 (6 bases). V lost 3 bases, J lost 4 bases, and 15 bases lay in between. Looked up from germline, CDR1 is MDHEN and CDR2 is SYDVKM. The CDR3 is 15 residues long. The CDR3 reads CASSLWGRGSTEAFF. CDR3 DNA: TGTGCCAGCAGTTTGTGGGGGCGCGGGAGCACTGAAGCTTTCTTT. Looking up the rest from reference TRBV28 and TRBJ1-1 gives the full variable domain: DVKVTQSSRYLVKRTGEKVFLECVQDMDHENMFWYRQDPGLGLRLIYFSYDVKMKEKGDIPEGYSVSREKKERFSLILESASTNQTSMYLCASSLWGRGSTEAFFGQGTRLTVV.

J is TRBJ2-6 and V is TRBV27; no definite D call. The CDR3 has 14 amino acids. Deletions cut 6 bases from V and 0 bases from J, with 6 bases between. Germline V CDR1 and CDR2: MNHEY, SMNVEV (reference sequence). This CDR3 is CASRLISGANVLTF. CDR3 nucleotide sequence: TGTGCCAGCAGACTCATCTCTGGGGCCAACGTCCTGACTTTC. Drawing the rest from reference TRBV27 and TRBJ2-6, the complete variable domain is EAQVTQNPRYLITVTGKKLTVTCSQNMNHEYMSWYRQDPGLGLRQIYYSMNVEVTDKGDVPEGYKVSRKEKRNFPLILESPSPNQTSLYFCASRLISGANVLTFGAGSRLTVL.

The chain is built from TRBV15 and TRBJ2-2; D may match TRBD1 or TRBD2 (5 bases each). The V gene's germline CDR1 is LNHNV and CDR2 YYDKDF (reference sequence). The CDR3 spans 15 residues. V lost 1 base to trimming and J lost 6 bases, with 12 bases between them. CDR3 coding DNA: TGTGCCACCAGCAGAGCGGTCGGGACGGCCGGGGAGCTGTTTTTT. This sequence encodes CATSRAVGTAGELFF.

The rearrangement links TRBV5-6 to TRBJ2-1; 8 positions agree with TRBD1. CDR3 size: 15 residues. Germline V gene sequence: CDR1 SGHDT, CDR2 YYEEEE. J was trimmed by 3 bases and V by 4 bases; bases with no gene match: 6. The CDR3 nucleotides read TGTGCCAGCAGCGGAACCGGGACAGGCTACAATGAGCAGTTCTTC. Encoded protein: CASSGTGTGYNEQFF.

The rearrangement joins TRBV27 to TRBJ2-1; 10 bases fit TRBD2. V shed 3 bases and J 0 bases; nucleotides not matched to a gene: 5. The germline V gene encodes CDR1 MNHEY and CDR2 SMNVEV (reference sequence). The CDR3 has 17 residues. CDR3 DNA sequence: TGTGCCAGCAGTTTCGGGACTAGCGCGAGCTCCTACAATGAGCAGTTCTTC. Translating gives CASSFGTSASSYNEQFF.

V usage is TRBV27 and J usage is TRBJ1-5; 8 bases align to TRBD1. Per germline, CDR1 MNHEY and CDR2 SMNVEV (reference sequence). V lost 6 bases and J lost 4; bases outside the gene matches: 11. The CDR3 totals 16 residues. Written as DNA, the CDR3 is TGTGCCAGCAGGATTAACGGACAGGGCGGGAATCAGCCCCAGCATTTT. Translated, it gives CASRINGQGGNQPQHF.

The chain recombines TRBV27 with TRBJ2-7, with TRBD1 matching 10 bases. Germline V gene lookup returns CDR1 MNHEY and CDR2 SMNVEV (reference sequence). The CDR3 extends over 14 amino acids. V lost 8 bases and J lost 4; bases outside the gene matches: 8. In DNA form, the CDR3 reads TGTGCCAGCGGTAGGGGGACAGGGGCGTACGAGCAGTACTTC. Translating it yields CASGRGTGAYEQYF.